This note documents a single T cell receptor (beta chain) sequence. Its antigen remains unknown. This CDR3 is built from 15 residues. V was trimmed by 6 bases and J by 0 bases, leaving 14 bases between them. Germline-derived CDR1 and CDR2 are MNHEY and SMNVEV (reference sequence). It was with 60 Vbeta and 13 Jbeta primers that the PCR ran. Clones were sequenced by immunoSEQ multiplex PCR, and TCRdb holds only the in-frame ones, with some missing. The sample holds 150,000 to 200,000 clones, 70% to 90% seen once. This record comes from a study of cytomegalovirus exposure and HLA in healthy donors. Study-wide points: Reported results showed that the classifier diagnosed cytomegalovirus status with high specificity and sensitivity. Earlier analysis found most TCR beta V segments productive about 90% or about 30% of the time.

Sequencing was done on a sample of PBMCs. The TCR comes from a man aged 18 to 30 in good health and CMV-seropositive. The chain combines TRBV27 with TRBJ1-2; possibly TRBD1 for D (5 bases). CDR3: CASSHYRNPNYGYTF. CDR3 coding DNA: TGTGCCAGCAGCCATTACAGGAATCCTAACTATGGCTACACCTTC.